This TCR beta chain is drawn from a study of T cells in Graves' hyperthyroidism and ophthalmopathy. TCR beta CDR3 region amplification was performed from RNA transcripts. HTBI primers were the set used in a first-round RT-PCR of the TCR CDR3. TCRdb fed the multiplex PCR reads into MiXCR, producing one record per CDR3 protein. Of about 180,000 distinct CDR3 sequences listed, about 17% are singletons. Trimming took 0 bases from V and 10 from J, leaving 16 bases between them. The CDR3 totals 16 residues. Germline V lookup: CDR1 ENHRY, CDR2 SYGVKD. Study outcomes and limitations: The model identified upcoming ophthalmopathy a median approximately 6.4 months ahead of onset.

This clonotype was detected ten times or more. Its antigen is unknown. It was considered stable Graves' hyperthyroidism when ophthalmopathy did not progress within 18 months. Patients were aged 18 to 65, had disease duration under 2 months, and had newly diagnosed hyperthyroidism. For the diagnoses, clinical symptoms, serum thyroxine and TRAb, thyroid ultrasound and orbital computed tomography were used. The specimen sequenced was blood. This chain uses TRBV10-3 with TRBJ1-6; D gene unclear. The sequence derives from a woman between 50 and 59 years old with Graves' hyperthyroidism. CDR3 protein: CAISESDGGRRSPLHF. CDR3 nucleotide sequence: TGTGCCATCAGTGAGTCGGACGGCGGGAGGAGGTCACCCCTCCACTTT.